Below, one T cell receptor (beta chain) is given with its context. Its antigen remains unidentified. The record originates from a study of T cell responses to AZD1222 COVID-19 vaccine. Points from the study as a whole: Dominant CD4 TCR responses targeted spike regions 160-218 and 743-854. Clonal diversity was possibly underestimated; the donors were predominantly white British and more often female. Close to half of all spike-specific TCRs reportedly target regions of the variants that are unmutated. Compared with day 0, the breadth and depth of the Spike-specific TCR repertoire rose significantly after two doses of AZD1222.

The germline V gene has CDR1 LNHDA and CDR2 SQIVND (reference sequence). This CDR3 has 14 residues. V dropped 3 bases and J dropped 4 bases, with 10 bases sitting between them. TCRdb keeps only in-frame clones here, not all; method: immunoSEQ multiplex PCR. The data show more than 60,000 clones, 80% to 90% seen once. The chain has TRBV19 and TRBJ1-5; D gene ambiguous. The sample in question was peripheral blood, obtained on day 0 of AZD1222 vaccination. This receptor was taken from an adult in good health. The CDR3 DNA is TGTGCCAGTAGTATGAACAGCCTTAATCAGCCCCAGCATTTT. It yields the protein CASSMNSLNQPQHF.